Detailed here is one TCR beta chain. Antigen: not known. This entry is derived from a study of T cell repertoires in cytomegalovirus infection. At the level of the study: It was the public TCR beta signatures that indicated both CMV infection and matching HLA type.

Study findings and constraints: Ex vivo, HLA-C-restricted CMV-specific TCR beta clonotypes prevailed over the rest of the response.

TCRdb recomputed calls from the reads with MiXCR, one row per CDR3 protein. The repertoire includes 150,000 to 200,000 distinct CDR3 sequences, 14% of them detected once, and roughly a quarter sits in the top ten. CDR1 MNHNS and CDR2 SASEGT come from the germline V gene. This CDR3 spans 15 amino acids. V lost 7 bases, J lost 4 bases, and 19 bases lay in between. The sample taken for sequencing was PBMCs. The TCR sequence derives from a human donor in good health (CMV status not recorded). Some clones in this sample may be carry-over from other donors' samples. This chain uses TRBV6-1 with TRBJ1-1; maybe TRBD1 (5 bases). The CDR3 DNA reads as TGTGCCAGCACCTTAGGACGGGGGTGGAGCACTGAAGCTTTCTTT. Protein product: CASTLGRGWSTEAFF.